This record concerns one T cell receptor beta chain sequence. These data are taken from a study of blood T cell repertoires in COVID-19. Profiling relied on immunoSEQ multiplex PCR, and the TCRdb table lists in-frame clones only, not all of them. Of 60,000 or so clones detected, around 74% appear once; the ten largest clones hold 28%. V lost 1 base to trimming and J lost 3 bases; unmatched junction nucleotides: 11. The CDR3 has 17 amino acids. Germline CDR1 is SGHTA and CDR2 is FQGNSA. J is TRBJ2-7 and V is TRBV7-2; 8 bases match TRBD2. This TCR derives from a woman at least 80 years old with acute or convalescent COVID-19. The material sequenced was peripheral blood. CDR3: CASSLDGLAGGLYEQYF. The DNA for the CDR3 is TGTGCCAGCAGCTTAGACGGTCTAGCGGGTGGTCTCTACGAGCAGTACTTC.